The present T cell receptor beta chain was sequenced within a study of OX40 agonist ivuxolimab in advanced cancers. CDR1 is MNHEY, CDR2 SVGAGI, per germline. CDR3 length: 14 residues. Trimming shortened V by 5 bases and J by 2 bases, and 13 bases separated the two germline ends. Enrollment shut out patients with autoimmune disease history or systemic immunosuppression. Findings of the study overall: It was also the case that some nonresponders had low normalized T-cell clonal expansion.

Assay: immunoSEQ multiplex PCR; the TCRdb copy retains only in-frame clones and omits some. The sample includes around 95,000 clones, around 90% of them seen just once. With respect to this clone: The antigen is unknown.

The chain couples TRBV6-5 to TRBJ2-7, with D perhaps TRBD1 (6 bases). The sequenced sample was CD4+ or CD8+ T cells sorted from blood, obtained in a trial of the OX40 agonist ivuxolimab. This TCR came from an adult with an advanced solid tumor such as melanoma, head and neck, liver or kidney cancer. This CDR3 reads CASSPGHRTYEQYF. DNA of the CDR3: TGTGCCAGCAGTCCGGGACACAGAACCTACGAGCAGTACTTC.